Listed below are T cell receptor beta chains from one sample, sequenced in a study of T-cell reconstitution after alpha-beta-depleted transplantation in children. MiXCR was run by TCRdb on the PCR reads, yielding one entry per CDR3 protein. The data hold 490,000 or so distinct CDR3 sequences, with around 12% observed a single time. The source was PBMCs from the stem cell graft donor, collected from the stem cell graft. The receptors were sampled from a human donor who donated a stem cell graft to a child with combined immunodeficiency. CDR3s include the opening cysteine and the closing phenylalanine or tryptophan. The D gene is left open where the match is weak. Clone size is stated in some rows and not others, as once, few, many or a class when expanded.

j_gene,d_gene,v_gene,abundance,CDR3nt,CDR3aa
TRBJ2-3,.,TRBV29-1,many,TGCAGCGTCTTCCCTTCCTTAGCGGCAGATACGCAGTATTTT,CSVFPSLAADTQYF
TRBJ2-3,TRBD2,TRBV7-8,few,TGTGCCAGCAGCTTAGTGGCTAGCGGGTTCACAGATACGCAGTATTTT,CASSLVASGFTDTQYF
TRBJ2-1,.,TRBV4-3,many,TGCGCCAGCAGCCAAGAGAGGACGAAGGGTGTGGATGAGCAGTTCTTC,CASSQERTKGVDEQFF
TRBJ2-7,.,TRBV12-3/TRBV12-4,many,TGTGCCAGCAGTTTAAGTCCGGGAGAGGCCTACGAGCAGTACTTC,CASSLSPGEAYEQYF
TRBJ1-5,TRBD1,TRBV20-1,many,TGCAGCGGGACAGGGGGCGGGGGTCAGCCCCAGCATTTT,CSGTGGGGQPQHF
TRBJ1-3,.,TRBV6-2/TRBV6-3,.,TGTGCCAGCAGTTCCTGGGGGCCTGGAAACACCATATATTTT,CASSSWGPGNTIYF
TRBJ2-3,TRBD2,TRBV30,many,TGTGCTGCGAGGGAGGGGTTCAACACAGATACGCAGTATTTT,CAAREGFNTDTQYF
TRBJ2-5,.,TRBV29-1,.,TGCAGCGTTGATGGGTCTAGCAGTCAAGAGACCCAGTACTTC,CSVDGSSSQETQYF
TRBJ2-1,.,TRBV3-1,many,TGTGCCAGCAGCCAAGAGCGGAACAATGAGCAGTTCTTC,CASSQERNNEQFF
TRBJ1-1,.,TRBV10-3,.,TGTGCCATCAGGAACGGACGGACGAACACTGAAGCTTTCTTT,CAIRNGRTNTEAFF
TRBJ2-1,TRBD2,TRBV30,.,TGTGCCTGGACCCGGACTAGCGGGTACAATGAGCAGTTCTTC,CAWTRTSGYNEQFF